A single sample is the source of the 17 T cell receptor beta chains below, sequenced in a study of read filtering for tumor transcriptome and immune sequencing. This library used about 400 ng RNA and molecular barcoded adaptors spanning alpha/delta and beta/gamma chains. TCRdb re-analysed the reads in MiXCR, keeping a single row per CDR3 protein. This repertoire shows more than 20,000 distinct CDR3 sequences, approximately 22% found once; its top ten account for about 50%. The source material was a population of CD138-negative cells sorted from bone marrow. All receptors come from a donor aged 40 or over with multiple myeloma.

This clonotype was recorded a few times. As DNA, the CDR3 is TGTGCCAGCAGCCAAGTGGGTAGGGGGCGAAGGTACGCGCTTGGAAACACCATATATTTT. Encoded protein: CASSQVGRGRRYALGNTIYF. The chain is built from TRBV3-1 and TRBJ1-3; 7 bases match TRBD1. Germline V lookup: CDR1 LGHDT, CDR2 YNNKEL (reference sequence). The V gene end was trimmed by 1 base and the J gene end by 3 bases; junction bases not matched to a gene: 18. This CDR3 has 20 residues.

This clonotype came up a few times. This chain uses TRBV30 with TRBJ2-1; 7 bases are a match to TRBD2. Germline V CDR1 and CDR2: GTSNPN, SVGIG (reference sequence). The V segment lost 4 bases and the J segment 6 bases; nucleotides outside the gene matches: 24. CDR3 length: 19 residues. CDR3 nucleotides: TGTGCCTGGAAGCCCGGGAGGAGAAACCGCGGGGCGTATGGCAATGAGCAGTTCTTC. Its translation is CAWKPGRRNRGAYGNEQFF.

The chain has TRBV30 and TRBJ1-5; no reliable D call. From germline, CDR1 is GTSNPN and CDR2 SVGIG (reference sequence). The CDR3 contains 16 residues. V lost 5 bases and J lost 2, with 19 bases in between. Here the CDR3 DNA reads TGTGCCTGGTCCCTAGGAGGGAGGCTTGGCAATCAGCCCCAGCATTTT. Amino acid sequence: CAWSLGGRLGNQPQHF.

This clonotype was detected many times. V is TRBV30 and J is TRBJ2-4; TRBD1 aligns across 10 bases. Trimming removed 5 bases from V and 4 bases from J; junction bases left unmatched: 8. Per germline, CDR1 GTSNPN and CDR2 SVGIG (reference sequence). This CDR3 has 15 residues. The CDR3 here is CAWGRQGAGKNIQYF. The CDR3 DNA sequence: TGTGCCTGGGGAAGACAGGGGGCTGGGAAAAACATTCAGTACTTC.

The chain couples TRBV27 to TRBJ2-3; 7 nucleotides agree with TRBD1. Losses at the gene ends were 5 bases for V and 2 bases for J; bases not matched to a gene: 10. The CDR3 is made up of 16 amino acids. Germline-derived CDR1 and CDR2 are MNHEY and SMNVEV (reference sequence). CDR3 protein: CASSRLGQLPTDTQYF. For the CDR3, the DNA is TGTGCCAGCAGTAGGTTGGGACAGTTACCCACAGATACGCAGTATTTT.

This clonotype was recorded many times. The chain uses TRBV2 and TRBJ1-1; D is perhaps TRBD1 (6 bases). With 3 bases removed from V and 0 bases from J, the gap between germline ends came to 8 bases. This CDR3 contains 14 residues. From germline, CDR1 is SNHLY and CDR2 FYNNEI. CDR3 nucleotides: TGTGCCAGCAGTGAGGGGGGCATGAACACTGAAGCTTTCTTT. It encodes CASSEGGMNTEAFF.

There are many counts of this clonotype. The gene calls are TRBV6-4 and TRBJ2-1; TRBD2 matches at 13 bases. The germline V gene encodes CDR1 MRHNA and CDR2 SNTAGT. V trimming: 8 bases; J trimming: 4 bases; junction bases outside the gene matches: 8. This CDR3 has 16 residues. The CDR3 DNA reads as TGTGCCAGCGGTAGACTAGCGGGGGGCCCTTACAATGAGCAGTTCTTC. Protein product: CASGRLAGGPYNEQFF.

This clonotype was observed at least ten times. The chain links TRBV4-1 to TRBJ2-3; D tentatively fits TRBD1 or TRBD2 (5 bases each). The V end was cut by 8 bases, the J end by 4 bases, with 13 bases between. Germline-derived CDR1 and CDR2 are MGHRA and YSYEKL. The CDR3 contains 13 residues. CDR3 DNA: TGCGCCAGCGAGGGGCTGACACCAGATACGCAGTATTTT. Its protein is CASEGLTPDTQYF.

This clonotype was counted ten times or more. The CDR3 here is CASRTGEFGNQPQHF. In DNA form, the CDR3 reads TGTGCCAGCAGAACCGGGGAATTCGGCAATCAGCCCCAGCATTTT. V is TRBV6-6 and J is TRBJ1-5; no clear D gene. The germline V gene has CDR1 MNHNY and CDR2 SVGAGI (reference sequence). The CDR3 length is 15 residues. V was shortened by 6 bases and J by 2 bases, with 14 bases between the two germline ends.

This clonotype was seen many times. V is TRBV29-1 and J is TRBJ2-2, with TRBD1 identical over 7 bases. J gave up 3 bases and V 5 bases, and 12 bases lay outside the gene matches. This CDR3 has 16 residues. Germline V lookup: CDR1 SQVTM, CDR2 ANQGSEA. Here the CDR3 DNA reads TGCAGCGTTCACCTTATAGGGACAGAGGACACCGGGGAGCTGTTTTTT. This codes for CSVHLIGTEDTGELFF.

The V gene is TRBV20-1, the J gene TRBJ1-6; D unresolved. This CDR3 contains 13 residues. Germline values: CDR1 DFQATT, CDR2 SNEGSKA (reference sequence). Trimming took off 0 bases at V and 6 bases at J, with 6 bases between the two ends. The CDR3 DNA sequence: TGCAGTGCTAGAGATAGCGGTAATTCACCCCTCCACTTT. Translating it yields CSARDSGNSPLHF.

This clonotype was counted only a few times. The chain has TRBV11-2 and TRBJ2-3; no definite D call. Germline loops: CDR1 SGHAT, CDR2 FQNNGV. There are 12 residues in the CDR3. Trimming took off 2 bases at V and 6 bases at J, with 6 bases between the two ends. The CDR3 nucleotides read TGTGCCAGCAGCTTAAATACGGATACGCAGTATTTT. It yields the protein CASSLNTDTQYF. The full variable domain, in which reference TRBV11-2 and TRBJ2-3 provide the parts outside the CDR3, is EAGVAQSPRYKIIEKRQSVAFWCNPISGHATLYWYQQILGQGPKLLIQFQNNGVVDDSQLPKDRFSAERLKGVDSTLKIQPAKLEDSAVYLCASSLNTDTQYFGPGTRLTVL.

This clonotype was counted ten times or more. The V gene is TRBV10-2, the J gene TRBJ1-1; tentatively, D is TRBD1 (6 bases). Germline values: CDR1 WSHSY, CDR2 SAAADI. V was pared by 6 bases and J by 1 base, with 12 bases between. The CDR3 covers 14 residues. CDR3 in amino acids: CASRLGQTNTEAFF. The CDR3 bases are TGCGCCAGCAGACTTGGACAGACGAACACTGAAGCTTTCTTT.

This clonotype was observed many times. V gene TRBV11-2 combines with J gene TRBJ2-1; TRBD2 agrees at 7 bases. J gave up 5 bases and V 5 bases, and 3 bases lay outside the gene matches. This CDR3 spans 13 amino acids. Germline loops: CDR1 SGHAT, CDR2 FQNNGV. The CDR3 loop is CASSPRGDNEQFF. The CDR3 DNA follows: TGTGCCAGCAGCCCCCGGGGGGACAATGAGCAGTTCTTC.

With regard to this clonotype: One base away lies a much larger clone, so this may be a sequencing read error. The CDR3: CASGEGGAANEKLFF. CDR3 nucleotides: TGTGCCAGCGGCGAGGGGGGGGCAGCTAATGAAAAACTGTTTTTT. This chain uses TRBV9 with TRBJ1-4; a possible D gene is TRBD1 (6 bases). There are 15 residues in the CDR3. Trimming took off 7 bases at V and 3 bases at J, with 16 bases between the two ends. Germline assignment: CDR1 SGDLS and CDR2 YYNGEE.

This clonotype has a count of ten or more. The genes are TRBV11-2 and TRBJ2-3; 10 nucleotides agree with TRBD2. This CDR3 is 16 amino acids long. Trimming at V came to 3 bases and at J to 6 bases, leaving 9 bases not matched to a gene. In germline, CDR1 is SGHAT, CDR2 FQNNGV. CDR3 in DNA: TGTGCCAGCAGCTTCTCTAGCGGGGGTCCCGCGGATACGCAGTATTTT. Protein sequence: CASSFSSGGPADTQYF.

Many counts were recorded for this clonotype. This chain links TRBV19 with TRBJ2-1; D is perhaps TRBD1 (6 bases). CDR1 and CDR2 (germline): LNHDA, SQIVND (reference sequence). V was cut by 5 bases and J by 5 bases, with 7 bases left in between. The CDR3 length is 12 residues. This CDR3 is CASSRTDNEQFF. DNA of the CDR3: TGTGCCAGTAGTCGGACAGACAATGAGCAGTTCTTC.